Each of the 9 T cell receptor beta chains below was sequenced from the same sample in a study of cytomegalovirus exposure and HLA in healthy donors. The PCR contained 60 Vbeta and 13 Jbeta primers. Libraries were prepared by immunoSEQ multiplex PCR; TCRdb keeps only in-frame clonotypes and omits some of them. The table records 160,000 or so clones, 60% to 80% of them present only once. Sample: PBMCs. The receptors were gathered from a man aged 35 to 55 in good health and CMV-seropositive.

The V call is TRBV5-5, the J call TRBJ2-5; tentatively, D is TRBD1 (5 bases). The CDR3 totals 15 residues. Germline V gene lookup returns CDR1 SGHKS and CDR2 YYEKEE (reference sequence). Trimming took 3 bases from V and 1 from J, leaving 13 bases between them. The CDR3 loop is CASSSSKGPQETQYF. The CDR3 nucleotides are TGTGCCAGCAGCTCGAGCAAGGGGCCCCAAGAGACCCAGTACTTC.

This chain uses TRBV7-9 with TRBJ2-7; 7 nucleotides line up with TRBD1. Germline assignment: CDR1 SEHNR and CDR2 FQNEAQ (reference sequence). The CDR3 loop spans 15 amino acids. Trimming cost V 5 bases and J 2 bases; bases outside gene matches: 9. CDR3 sequence (DNA): TGTGCCAGCAGCGCTACCTCCGGGACAGCCTACGAGCAGTACTTC. It encodes CASSATSGTAYEQYF. The full variable domain, rest sourced from reference TRBV7-9 and TRBJ2-7, is DTGVSQNPRHKITKRGQNVTFRCDPISEHNRLYWYRQTLGQGPEFLTYFQNEAQLEKSRLLSDRFSAERPKGSFSTLEIQRTEQGDSAMYLCASSATSGTAYEQYFGPGTRLTVT.

V gene TRBV6-1 combines with J gene TRBJ1-2, with a tentative D call TRBD1 (6 bases). With 2 bases removed from V and 4 bases from J, the gap between germline ends came to 14 bases. The CDR3 is 15 amino acids. Germline-derived CDR1 and CDR2 are MNHNS and SASEGT. The CDR3 reads CASSETIQGRYGYTF. In nucleotides, the CDR3 is TGTGCCAGCAGTGAAACTATACAGGGCCGCTATGGCTACACCTTC.

The V and J genes are TRBV10-1 and TRBJ1-1, with 11 positions matching TRBD1. The CDR3 has 15 amino acids. The J segment lost 7 bases and the V segment lost 3 bases, leaving 7 bases of the junction unmatched. Germline CDR1 reads WNHNN; CDR2 reads SYGVQD (reference sequence). The CDR3 spells CASSDKGQGVDEAFF. CDR3 in DNA: TGCGCCAGCAGTGATAAGGGACAGGGGGTTGATGAAGCTTTCTTT.

This rearrangement joins TRBV5-4 to TRBJ2-5, with D uncertain. V was trimmed by 1 base and J by 0 bases, leaving 7 bases between them. The CDR3 has 14 residues. CDR1 SGHNT and CDR2 YYREEE come from the germline V gene (reference sequence). CDR3 sequence: CASSLHQDQETQYF. Written as DNA, the CDR3 is TGTGCCAGCAGCTTGCACCAGGACCAAGAGACCCAGTACTTC.

This rearrangement joins TRBV29-1 to TRBJ2-3, with D maybe TRBD2 (6 bases). Germline values: CDR1 SQVTM, CDR2 ANQGSEA. The ends were cut back, 1 base at V and 6 bases at J, with 14 bases in the middle. The length of the CDR3 is 14 residues. CDR3 amino acids: CSVEGGTRRDTQYF. CDR3 DNA: TGCAGCGTTGAAGGTGGGACTCGACGTGATACGCAGTATTTT.

The CDR3 spells CASSANLLAGENEQFF. Here the CDR3 DNA reads TGTGCCAGCAGCGCGAATTTACTAGCGGGAGAGAATGAGCAGTTCTTC. V usage is TRBV5-6 and J usage is TRBJ2-1; 11 bases match TRBD2. There are 16 residues in the CDR3. With V trimmed by 4 bases and J by 7 bases, 10 bases remained unmatched. Germline loops: CDR1 SGHDT, CDR2 YYEEEE.

The gene calls are TRBV7-3 and TRBJ2-1; TRBD2 is a possible D gene (6 bases). Trimming removed 0 bases at V and 0 bases at J, with 6 bases between. The CDR3 spans 15 residues. Germline loops: CDR1 SGHTA, CDR2 FQGTGA. The CDR3: CASSLTGSSYNEQFF. CDR3 bases: TGTGCCAGCAGCTTAACCGGGAGCTCCTACAATGAGCAGTTCTTC.

This clone was seen a handful of times. Written as DNA, the CDR3 is TGTGCCAGCAGCTTCAACAGGGGGCGCGGTAATGAGCAGTTCTTC. Translated, it gives CASSFNRGRGNEQFF. This chain links TRBV11-2 with TRBJ2-1, with 9 bases aligning to TRBD1. Germline CDR1 is SGHAT and CDR2 is FQNNGV. The ends lost 3 bases at V and 7 bases at J; junction bases unmatched: 7. The length of the CDR3 is 15 residues.